This entry lists 6 T cell receptor beta chains sequenced from one sample in a study of response to subunit inactivated influenza vaccine (dated by TCRdb to about 2018). The library came from RT-PCR. Instrument on record: Illumina HiSeq 2500. TCRdb reanalyzed the raw reads on its own, using fastp at Q25 for trimming and MiXCR for clone calling, and kept in-frame beta chains. When rows share a CDR3 protein, they turn into one entry using the most common DNA and genes. The sample has over 650,000 distinct CDR3 sequences on record, roughly 20% of them singletons. The ten most abundant clones make up roughly 11% of the sample. The source material was PBMCs from blood, sampled roughly 5 days after vaccination. These receptors all stem from a man in his forties or fifties who received an inactivated influenza vaccine. Donor details come from another sample of the same person, matched by shared clones.

This CDR3 reads CASSWGREETQYF. The CDR3 region has the DNA TGTGCCAGCAGTTGGGGACGGGAAGAGACCCAGTACTTC. This chain joins TRBV27 and TRBJ2-5; perhaps D is TRBD1 or TRBD2 (5 bases each). Germline CDR1 MNHEY, CDR2 SMNVEV (reference sequence). The CDR3 runs 13 residues. The V end was cut by 4 bases, the J end by 3 bases, with 9 bases between.

This clonotype was counted a few times. The chain links TRBV11-2 to TRBJ2-7, with a tentative D call TRBD2 (5 bases). V was trimmed by 2 bases and J by 3 bases, leaving 11 bases between them. Germline CDR1 reads SGHAT; CDR2 reads FQNNGV. CDR3 length equals 14 residues. DNA of the CDR3: TGTGCCAGCAGCTTAAGGGAGATCCACTACGAGCAGTACTTC. This gives the protein CASSLREIHYEQYF.

Only a few counts were recorded for this clonotype. The chain employs TRBV28 and TRBJ2-2; the match to TRBD2 covers 8 bases. Germline CDR1 and CDR2: MDHEN and SYDVKM. CDR3 length: 14 residues. V gave up 5 bases and J gave up 6 bases; unmatched junction bases: 5. The CDR3 spells CASSGTRQAGELFF. CDR3 DNA: TGTGCCAGCAGTGGGACTAGGCAAGCCGGGGAGCTGTTTTTT.

This chain links TRBV2 with TRBJ2-3; TRBD2 is a possible D gene (7 bases). This CDR3 has 16 residues. CDR1 is SNHLY, CDR2 FYNNEI, per germline. With 6 bases removed from V and 5 bases from J, the gap between germline ends came to 21 bases. CDR3 residues: CASSTGLVRGLDTQYF. In nucleotides, the CDR3 is TGTGCCAGCAGCACCGGACTAGTCAGGGGTTTAGATACGCAGTATTTT.

This chain links TRBV6-5 with TRBJ2-2; maybe TRBD2 (5 bases). V shed 2 bases and J shed 1 base, with 8 bases lying between them. The CDR3 spans 15 residues. Germline CDR1 and CDR2: MNHEY and SVGAGI. CDR3 protein: CASSYRELNTGELFF. The CDR3 DNA reads TGTGCCAGCAGTTACCGGGAACTGAACACCGGGGAGCTGTTTTTT.

At least ten counts were recorded for this clonotype. This chain uses TRBV29-1 with TRBJ2-1; maybe TRBD1 (6 bases). The CDR3 has 15 residues. The ends were cut back, 4 bases at V and 5 bases at J, with 18 bases in the middle. CDR1 and CDR2 (germline): SQVTM, ANQGSEA. CDR3 amino acids: CSVALDRRRNNEQFF. DNA for the CDR3: TGCAGCGTTGCCCTCGACAGGCGGAGAAACAATGAGCAGTTCTTC.